One sample yielded the 15 T cell receptor beta chains listed below, sequenced in a study of T-cell memory formation after mild COVID-19. TCRdb redid the calling of the 5' RACE reads with MiXCR, one entry per CDR3 protein. The sample lists 400,000 to 500,000 distinct CDR3 sequences, around 17% occurring once. The sample comprised PBMCs or a T cell subset sorted from them (not recorded which). Every receptor here comes from a man younger than 35 who had mild COVID-19 (a few samples of this study predate the infection). Cell type and time point are not known.

The rearrangement links TRBV12-3 or TRBV12-4 to TRBJ2-6; no reliable D call. V dropped 8 bases and J dropped 2 bases, with 7 bases sitting between them. This CDR3 contains 13 residues. CDR3 in DNA: TGTGCCAGCTGCTGGGCTGGGGCCAACGTCCTGACTTTC. It codes for CASCWAGANVLTF.

The sample holds a few counts of this clonotype. The rearrangement uses TRBV10-1 and TRBJ1-2; D is ambiguous. Germline CDR1 reads WNHNN; CDR2 reads SYGVQD (reference sequence). The CDR3 spans 13 residues. V was cut by 9 bases and J by 2 bases, with 13 bases left in between. The CDR3 DNA sequence: TGCGCCAGGAATATCGAGAAGAACTATGGCTACACCTTC. Its protein product is CARNIEKNYGYTF.

The V and J genes are TRBV6-2 or TRBV6-3 and TRBJ2-6, with 9 positions matching TRBD2. V lost 4 bases and J lost 0; bases outside the gene matches: 7. The germline V gene has CDR1 MNHEY and CDR2 SVGEGT. The CDR3 is 18 amino acids. The DNA of the CDR3 is TGTGCCAGCAGTTCCTACCGCGGGGGGGCCTCTGGGGCCAACGTCCTGACTTTC. Translating it yields CASSSYRGGASGANVLTF.

This clonotype was counted many times. The V and J genes are TRBV28 and TRBJ1-2; D is possibly TRBD1 (5 bases). Trimming took off 6 bases at V and 5 bases at J, with 16 bases between the two ends. The germline V gene has CDR1 MDHEN and CDR2 SYDVKM. The CDR3 is 14 amino acids. The CDR3, as DNA: TGTGCCAGCAGGACCCCCGGGGGGATTTATGGCTACACCTTC. It translates to CASRTPGGIYGYTF.

This clonotype occurred a few times. This chain uses TRBV20-1 with TRBJ1-5, with D maybe TRBD1 (6 bases). Germline V lookup: CDR1 DFQATT, CDR2 SNEGSKA (reference sequence). V lost 6 bases and J 6 bases, leaving 12 bases between the germline ends. CDR3 length: 12 amino acids. The CDR3 here is CSAHRQAQPQHF. CDR3 sequence (DNA): TGCAGTGCCCACCGACAGGCTCAGCCCCAGCATTTT.

This clonotype was counted between two and nine times. The chain is built from TRBV6-2 or TRBV6-3 and TRBJ2-7, with a tentative D call TRBD2 (6 bases). With 8 bases removed from V and 4 bases from J, the gap between germline ends came to 24 bases. CDR3 length equals 16 residues. Germline V gives CDR1 MNHEY, CDR2 SVGEGT. The CDR3 DNA sequence: TGTGCCAGCTCTAGTACGGCCGGAGGGCGGACTTACGAGCAGTACTTC. This codes for CASSSTAGGRTYEQYF.

This chain connects TRBV2 to TRBJ2-3; 14 nucleotides align to TRBD2. This CDR3 is built from 17 residues. The V gene's germline CDR1 is SNHLY and CDR2 FYNNEI. Trimming at V came to 6 bases and at J to 3 bases, leaving 8 bases not matched to a gene. For the CDR3, the DNA is TGTGCCAGCAGGGCGACTAGCGGGGGGGCCGATACAGATACGCAGTATTTT. It yields the protein CASRATSGGADTDTQYF.

The table lists this clonotype with a count of one. The chain links TRBV7-9 to TRBJ2-5; TRBD1 matches 7 bases. Germline trimming cut 7 bases from V and 3 bases from J; bases unmatched to any gene: 8. This CDR3 region has 14 residues. Germline V lookup: CDR1 SEHNR, CDR2 FQNEAQ (reference sequence). Written as DNA, the CDR3 is TGTGCCAGCAACCAGGGACAGTGGGAAGAGACCCAGTACTTC. Amino acid sequence: CASNQGQWEETQYF.

The chain is built from TRBV7-6 and TRBJ2-2; D gene uncertain. V lost 2 bases to trimming and J lost 4 bases, with 17 bases between them. CDR1 is SGHVS and CDR2 is FNYEAQ in the germline V gene. The CDR3 length is 17 residues. This CDR3 is CASSLFAVTESTGELFF. CDR3 nucleotide sequence: TGTGCCAGCAGCTTATTCGCCGTCACTGAGAGCACCGGGGAGCTGTTTTTT.

V and J are TRBV7-9 and TRBJ2-3; D is possibly TRBD2 (5 bases). The CDR3 runs to 16 residues. Trimming shortened V by 5 bases and J by 1 base, and 16 bases separated the two germline ends. CDR1 and CDR2 from the germline V gene are SEHNR and FQNEAQ (reference sequence). The CDR3 sequence is CASSPAVGVRTDTQYF. In nucleotides, the CDR3 is TGTGCCAGCAGCCCAGCGGTCGGGGTCCGCACAGATACGCAGTATTTT.

This clonotype was counted a few times. The rearrangement joins TRBV23-1 to TRBJ2-1; D unclear. TRBV23-1 is given ORF status, its function remaining uncertain. V was shortened by 4 bases and J by 8 bases, with 6 bases between the two germline ends. The CDR3 spans 11 residues. Written as DNA, the CDR3 is TGCGCCAGCAGTCCCCAGGATGAGCAGTTCTTC. Translated, it gives CASSPQDEQFF.

V usage is TRBV7-9 and J usage is TRBJ1-4; the D gene is possibly TRBD1 (5 bases). Germline lookup yields CDR1 SEHNR and CDR2 FQNEAQ (reference sequence). The V end was cut by 1 base, the J end by 10 bases, with 7 bases between. The CDR3 totals 12 residues. The CDR3 is CASSLDDRKLFF. CDR3 bases: TGTGCCAGCAGCTTAGATGACAGAAAACTGTTTTTT.

The chain couples TRBV28 to TRBJ1-1; 8 nucleotides align to TRBD1. This CDR3 comprises 12 residues. Germline V gives CDR1 MDHEN, CDR2 SYDVKM. The junction had 4 bases not matched to a gene; V was cut back by 7 bases and J by 6 bases. CDR3 sequence reads: CASTGGPAEAFF. Here the CDR3 DNA reads TGTGCCAGCACAGGGGGCCCGGCTGAAGCTTTCTTT.

This clonotype showed up many times. This sequence joins TRBV6-2 or TRBV6-3 and TRBJ1-6, with D possibly being TRBD1 (6 bases). Germline CDR1 reads MNHEY; CDR2 reads SVGEGT. The V gene lost 0 bases and the J gene lost 7 bases, with 10 bases spanning the gap. This CDR3 contains 15 residues. CDR3: CASSYSGADNSPLHF. In nucleotides, the CDR3 is TGTGCCAGCAGTTACTCGGGGGCGGACAATTCACCCCTCCACTTT.

This clonotype has a count of ten or more. The chain has TRBV6-5 and TRBJ1-5, with D possibly matching TRBD1 (5 bases). V shed 8 bases and J shed 4 bases, with 18 bases lying between them. The CDR3 totals 15 residues. Germline loops: CDR1 MNHEY, CDR2 SVGAGI. The CDR3, as DNA: TGTGCCAGCCGGCCAGGGCCAACTCAAAATCAGCCCCAGCATTTT. Translating gives CASRPGPTQNQPQHF.